This TCR beta chain was documented in a study of spatial heterogeneity in lung cancer. As for the study in general: Fewer alpha-chain than beta-chain sequences were consistently detected. For the average unique TCR and UMI combination, more than 8.5 occurrences appeared in raw reads.

This CDR3 has 13 residues. Looked up from germline, CDR1 is MDHEN and CDR2 is SYDVKM. Trimming stripped 7 bases from V and 2 bases from J, with 10 bases between. Sample time point: sample taken at primary tumor resection. A total of roughly 72 untreated early-stage non-small cell lung cancer patients served as donors. Unsorted whole RNA from tumor, nontumor lung or frozen PBMC underwent sequencing. Using its own MiXCR run on the 5' RACE reads, TCRdb lists one record per CDR3 protein. The sample includes roughly 1,100 distinct CDR3 sequences, 38% of them seen just once. This receptor was taken from a male donor with early-stage non-small cell lung cancer. Sequencing used normal lung tissue next to the tumor, obtained at surgery. The chain employs TRBV28 and TRBJ2-3; no definite D call. CDR3 nucleotides: TGTGCCAGCAAACGAGCCGACACAGATACGCAGTATTTT. It is translated as CASKRADTDTQYF.